The 3 T cell receptor beta chains in this list originate from one sample, sequenced in a study of beta chain features in type 1 diabetes. Study outcomes and limitations: TCRB CDR3s from Type 1 diabetes patients were moderately but significantly shorter in all four CD4+ subsets.

No antigen is known for these receptors. Of the isolated RNA, all was reverse transcribed, and so the sequenced material was expressed TCRB transcripts. Sequenced by immunoSEQ multiplex PCR; TCRdb stores in-frame clones only, minus some. The table lists nearly 350,000 clones, 9.3% of them singletons. Sequencing input: central memory CD4+ T cells from blood. These receptor sequences come from a man aged 25-45 years with type 1 diabetes.

This clone was observed a handful of times. The chain joins TRBV9 to TRBJ1-6; D gene unclear. Trimming pared 4 bases from V and 6 bases from J, leaving 14 bases between. The germline V gene encodes CDR1 SGDLS and CDR2 YYNGEE. The CDR3 loop spans 15 amino acids. The CDR3 loop reads CASSTQPEGNSPLHF. In DNA, the CDR3 is TGTGCCAGCAGCACACAACCCGAAGGTAATTCACCCCTCCACTTT.

This clone was counted a few times. An end of the junction differs from the germline gene, which may be a read error. This chain joins TRBV30 and TRBJ1-5; a weak D match, TRBD1 (6 bases). The CDR3 is 13 amino acids. Germline loops: CDR1 GTSNPN, CDR2 SVGIG (reference sequence). In DNA form, the CDR3 reads TGTTCCTGGGCGGCAGGGGATAATCAGCCCCAGCATTTT. Its protein is CSWAAGDNQPQHF.

The sample holds a few counts of this clone. J is TRBJ2-7 and V is TRBV20-1; D is possibly TRBD1 or TRBD2 (5 bases each). With 6 bases removed from V and 3 bases from J, the gap between germline ends came to 9 bases. The germline V gene has CDR1 DFQATT and CDR2 SNEGSKA (reference sequence). The CDR3 runs 11 residues. The CDR3 spells CSAGAHYEQYF. The CDR3 DNA reads TGCAGTGCCGGGGCCCACTACGAGCAGTACTTC.